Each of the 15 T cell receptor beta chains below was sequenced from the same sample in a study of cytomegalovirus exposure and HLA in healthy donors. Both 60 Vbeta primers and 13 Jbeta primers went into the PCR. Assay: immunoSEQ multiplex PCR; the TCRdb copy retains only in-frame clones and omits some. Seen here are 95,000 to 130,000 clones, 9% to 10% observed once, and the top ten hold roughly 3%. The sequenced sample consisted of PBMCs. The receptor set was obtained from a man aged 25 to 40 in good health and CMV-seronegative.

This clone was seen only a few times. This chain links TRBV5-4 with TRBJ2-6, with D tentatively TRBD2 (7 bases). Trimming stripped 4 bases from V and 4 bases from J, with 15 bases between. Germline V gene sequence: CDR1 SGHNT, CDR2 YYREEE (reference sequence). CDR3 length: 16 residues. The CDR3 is CASSPAGARGANVLTF. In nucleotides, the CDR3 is TGTGCCAGCAGCCCGGCGGGGGCGCGGGGGGCCAACGTCCTGACTTTC.

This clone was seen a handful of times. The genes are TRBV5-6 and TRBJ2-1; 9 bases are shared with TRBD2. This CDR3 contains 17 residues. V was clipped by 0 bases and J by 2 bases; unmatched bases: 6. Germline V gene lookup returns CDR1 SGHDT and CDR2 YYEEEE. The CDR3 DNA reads TGTGCCAGCAGCTTGGGGGCTAGCGGGATAACCTACAATGAGCAGTTCTTC. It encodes CASSLGASGITYNEQFF.

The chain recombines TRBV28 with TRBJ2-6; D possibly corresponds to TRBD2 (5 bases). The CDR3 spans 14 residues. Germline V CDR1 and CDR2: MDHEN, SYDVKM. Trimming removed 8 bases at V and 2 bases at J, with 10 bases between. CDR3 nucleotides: TGTGCCAGCCAACGGGGAACTGGGGCCAACGTCCTGACTTTC. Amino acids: CASQRGTGANVLTF.

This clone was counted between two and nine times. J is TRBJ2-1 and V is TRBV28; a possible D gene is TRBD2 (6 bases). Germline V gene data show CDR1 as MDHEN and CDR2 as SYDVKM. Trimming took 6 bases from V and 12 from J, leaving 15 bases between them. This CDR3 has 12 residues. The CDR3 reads CASSTVAGLQFF. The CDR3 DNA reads TGTGCCAGCAGCACGGTGGCGGGGCTGCAGTTCTTC.

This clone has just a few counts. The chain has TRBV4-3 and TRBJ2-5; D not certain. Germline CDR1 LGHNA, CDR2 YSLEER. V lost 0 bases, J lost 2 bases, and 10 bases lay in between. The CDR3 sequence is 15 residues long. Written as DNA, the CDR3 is TGCGCCAGCAGCCAAGATTGGGCCTTGCAAGAGACCCAGTACTTC. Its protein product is CASSQDWALQETQYF.

CDR3 residues: CASGQGHLGGYTF. In DNA, the CDR3 is TGTGCTAGTGGCCAGGGACATTTGGGAGGCTACACCTTC. The gene calls are TRBV12-5 and TRBJ1-2; TRBD1 might be the D (6 bases). The CDR3 has 13 amino acids. Germline CDR1 reads LGHNT; CDR2 reads FRNRAP. Trimming took 6 bases from V and 8 from J, leaving 16 bases between them.

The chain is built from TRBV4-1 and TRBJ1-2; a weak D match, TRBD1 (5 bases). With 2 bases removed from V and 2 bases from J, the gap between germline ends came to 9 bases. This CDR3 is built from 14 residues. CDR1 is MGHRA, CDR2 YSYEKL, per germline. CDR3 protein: CASSQTTANYGYTF. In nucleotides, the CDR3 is TGCGCCAGCAGCCAAACGACAGCAAACTATGGCTACACCTTC.

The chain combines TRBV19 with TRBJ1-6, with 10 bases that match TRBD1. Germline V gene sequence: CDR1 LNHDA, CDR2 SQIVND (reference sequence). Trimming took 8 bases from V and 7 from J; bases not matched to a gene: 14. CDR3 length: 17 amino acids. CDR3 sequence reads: CASSRRGQGTSNSPLHF. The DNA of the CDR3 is TGTGCCAGTTCCCGTCGGGGACAGGGGACGTCCAATTCACCCCTCCACTTT. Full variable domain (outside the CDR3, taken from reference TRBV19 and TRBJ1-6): DGGITQSPKYLFRKEGQNVTLSCEQNLNHDAMYWYRQDPGQGLRLIYYSQIVNDFQKGDIAEGYSVSREKKESFPLTVTSAQKNPTAFYLCASSRRGQGTSNSPLHFGNGTRLTVT.

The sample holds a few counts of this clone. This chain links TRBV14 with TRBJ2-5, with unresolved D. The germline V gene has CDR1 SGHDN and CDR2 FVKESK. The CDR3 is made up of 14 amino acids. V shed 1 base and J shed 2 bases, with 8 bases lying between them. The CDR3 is CASSQGAWQETQYF. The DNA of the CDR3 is TGTGCCAGCAGCCAAGGGGCGTGGCAAGAGACCCAGTACTTC.

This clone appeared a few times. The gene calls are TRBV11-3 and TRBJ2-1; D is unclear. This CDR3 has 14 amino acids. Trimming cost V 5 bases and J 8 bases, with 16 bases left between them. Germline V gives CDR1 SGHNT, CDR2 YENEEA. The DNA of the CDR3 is TGTGCCAGCAGCCCCTCAGCGTATGGATATGAGCAGTTCTTC. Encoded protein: CASSPSAYGYEQFF.

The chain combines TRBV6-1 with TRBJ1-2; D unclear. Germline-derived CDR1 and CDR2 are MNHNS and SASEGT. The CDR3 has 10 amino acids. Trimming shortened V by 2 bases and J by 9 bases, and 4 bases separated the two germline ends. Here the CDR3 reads CASSEISYTF. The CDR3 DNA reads TGTGCCAGCAGTGAAATTAGCTACACCTTC.

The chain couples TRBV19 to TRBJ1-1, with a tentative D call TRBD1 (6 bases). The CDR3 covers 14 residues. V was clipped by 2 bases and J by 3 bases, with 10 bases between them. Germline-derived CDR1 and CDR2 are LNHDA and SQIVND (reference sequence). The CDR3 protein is CASSITGSDTEAFF. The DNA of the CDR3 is TGTGCCAGTAGTATAACAGGGTCGGACACTGAAGCTTTCTTT.

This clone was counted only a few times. This CDR3 reads CASSRRGTTTNEKLFF. In DNA, the CDR3 is TGTGCCAGCTCACGGCGGGGGACCACAACTAATGAAAAACTGTTTTTT. The J gene is TRBJ1-4, the V gene TRBV18; tentatively, D is TRBD1 (5 bases). Germline V gives CDR1 KGHSH, CDR2 LQKENI. This CDR3 has 16 amino acids. Trimming took 4 bases from V and 0 from J, leaving 12 bases between them.

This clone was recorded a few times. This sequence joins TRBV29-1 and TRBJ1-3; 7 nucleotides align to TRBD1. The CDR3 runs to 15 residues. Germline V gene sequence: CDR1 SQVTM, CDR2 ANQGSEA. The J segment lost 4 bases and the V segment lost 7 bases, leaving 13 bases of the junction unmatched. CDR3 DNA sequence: TGCAGCGCCGGAAAGGGGACAGCACCGGGAAACACCATATATTTT. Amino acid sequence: CSAGKGTAPGNTIYF.

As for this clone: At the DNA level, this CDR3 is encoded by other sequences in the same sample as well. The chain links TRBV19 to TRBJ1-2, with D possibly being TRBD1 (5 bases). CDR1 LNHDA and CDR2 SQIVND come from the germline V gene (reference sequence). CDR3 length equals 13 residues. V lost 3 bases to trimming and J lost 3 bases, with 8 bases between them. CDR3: CASSIREDYGYTF. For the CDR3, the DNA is TGTGCCAGTAGTATCAGGGAGGACTATGGCTACACCTTC.